Below are 30 T cell receptor beta chains sequenced from a single sample in a study of cytomegalovirus exposure and HLA in healthy donors (dated by TCRdb to 2016 to 2017). Library preparation was by the immunoSEQ multiplex PCR assay. A mixture of 60 forward primers for TCR Vbeta segments and 13 reverse primers for TCR Jbeta segments was used in the multiplex PCR. As stored in TCRdb, this immuneACCESS dataset retains in-frame rearrangements with V and J assigned. A fraction of the clones does not appear; measured against another copy, unresolved V genes explain less than half of the discrepancy, and the remainder lacks a known reason. The sample table shows around 140,000 clones, and about four fifths are seen once. The ten largest clones capture about 1.1% of the sample. Sequencing was carried out using PBMCs. The receptors here all came from a male donor in good health and CMV-seronegative.

This clone turned up a few times. The chain combines TRBV29-1 with TRBJ2-5; 7 nucleotides align to TRBD2. Trimming took 4 bases from V and 3 from J; bases not matched to a gene: 2. CDR1 SQVTM and CDR2 ANQGSEA come from the germline V gene. This CDR3 is built from 12 residues. CDR3 protein: CSVVRGEETQYF. In nucleotides, the CDR3 is TGCAGCGTTGTTCGGGGGGAAGAGACCCAGTACTTC.

This clone turned up a few times. CDR3 nucleotides: TGTGCCTGGAGGGGGACAGGGGCCACTGAAGCTTTCTTT. Protein sequence: CAWRGTGATEAFF. This rearrangement joins TRBV30 to TRBJ1-1, with 10 bases that match TRBD1. Germline CDR1 reads GTSNPN; CDR2 reads SVGIG (reference sequence). CDR3 length: 13 residues. V trimming: 3 bases; J trimming: 4 bases; junction bases outside the gene matches: 2.

CDR3 residues: CASSFGTGGNEQFF. In DNA form, the CDR3 reads TGTGCCAGCAGCTTTGGCACGGGGGGGAATGAGCAGTTCTTC. The chain recombines TRBV7-2 with TRBJ2-1, with 8 bases matching TRBD2. V was clipped by 3 bases and J by 7 bases; unmatched bases: 5. Germline CDR1 and CDR2: SGHTA and FQGNSA. The CDR3 runs 14 residues.

J is TRBJ2-5 and V is TRBV6-5; D uncertain. This CDR3 spans 14 amino acids. Trimming shortened V by 0 bases and J by 1 base, and 6 bases separated the two germline ends. The germline V gene encodes CDR1 MNHEY and CDR2 SVGAGI. The CDR3 coding sequence is TGTGCCAGCAGTTACTCGCCAGTCCAAGAGACCCAGTACTTC. Translated, it gives CASSYSPVQETQYF.

This chain joins TRBV4-3 and TRBJ1-4, with a weak D call TRBD1 (6 bases). Looked up from germline, CDR1 is LGHNA and CDR2 is YSLEER. V shed 4 bases and J shed 8 bases, with 14 bases lying between them. This CDR3 region has 14 residues. As DNA, the CDR3 is TGCGCCAGCAGCCGCAGGGGAGTAGGGGAAAAACTGTTTTTT. Protein sequence: CASSRRGVGEKLFF.

J is TRBJ1-4 and V is TRBV5-1, with 7 bases aligning to TRBD1. V shed 3 bases, J shed 7 bases, and the junction held 6 bases outside the gene matches. Germline V CDR1 and CDR2: SGHRS, YFSETQ. CDR3 size: 14 residues. The CDR3 sequence is CASSYQGGGEKLFF. CDR3 DNA: TGCGCCAGCAGCTACCAGGGGGGTGGTGAAAAACTGTTTTTT.

The chain carries TRBV10-3 and TRBJ1-1; possibly TRBD1 for D (5 bases). This CDR3 is built from 16 residues. Germline V CDR1 and CDR2: ENHRY, SYGVKD. Trimming cost V 6 bases and J 1 base, with 18 bases left between them. In DNA form, the CDR3 reads TGTGCCATCAGCTTCAAGAGGGAGGGGACGAACACTGAAGCTTTCTTT. Its translation: CAISFKREGTNTEAFF.

This chain joins TRBV29-1 and TRBJ2-7; 8 bases map to TRBD1. The CDR3 totals 14 residues. V shed 6 bases and J 0 bases; nucleotides not matched to a gene: 7. Germline loops: CDR1 SQVTM, CDR2 ANQGSEA. The CDR3 reads CSVADRGSSYEQYF. The CDR3 DNA reads as TGCAGCGTCGCTGACAGGGGAAGCTCCTACGAGCAGTACTTC.

A few counts support this clone. The V and J genes are TRBV5-1 and TRBJ2-5; D is unresolved. In germline, CDR1 is SGHRS, CDR2 YFSETQ. CDR3 size: 12 residues. The germline V and J ends were trimmed by 1 base and 3 bases, with 4 bases remaining between them. CDR3 DNA: TGCGCCAGCAGCTTGACAGAAGAGACCCAGTACTTC. This encodes CASSLTEETQYF.

The chain links TRBV9 to TRBJ1-2; the D gene is possibly TRBD1 (5 bases). The germline V gene encodes CDR1 SGDLS and CDR2 YYNGEE. The CDR3 contains 18 residues. Trimming removed 3 bases from V and 3 bases from J, with 24 bases in between. CDR3 in amino acids: CASSGNIDSPVSYYGYTF. CDR3 in DNA: TGTGCCAGCAGCGGCAACATCGACAGCCCGGTTTCCTACTATGGCTACACCTTC.

V is TRBV5-6 and J is TRBJ2-5; 8 bases map to TRBD1. Trimming at V came to 4 bases and at J to 5 bases, leaving 10 bases not matched to a gene. CDR1 is SGHDT, CDR2 YYEEEE, per germline. CDR3 size: 15 residues. CDR3 in amino acids: CASSPIQGVSETQYF. In DNA form, the CDR3 reads TGTGCCAGCAGCCCTATACAGGGGGTGAGTGAGACCCAGTACTTC. Variable domain in full (rest from reference TRBV5-6 and TRBJ2-5): DAGVTQSPTHLIKTRGQQVTLRCSPKSGHDTVSWYQQALGQGPQFIFQYYEEEERQRGNFPDRFSGHQFPNYSSELNVNALLLGDSALYLCASSPIQGVSETQYFGPGTRLLVL.

V gene TRBV7-2 combines with J gene TRBJ1-1, with no clear D. The CDR3 is 11 residues long. CDR1 SGHTA and CDR2 FQGNSA come from the germline V gene. With 6 bases removed from V and 2 bases from J, the gap between germline ends came to 4 bases. This CDR3 reads CASSLNTEAFF. The DNA for the CDR3 is TGTGCCAGCAGTCTTAACACTGAAGCTTTCTTT. Using reference TRBV7-2 and TRBJ1-1 for the parts outside the CDR3, the full variable domain is GAGVSQSPSNKVTEKGKDVELRCDPISGHTALYWYRQSLGQGLEFLIYFQGNSAPDKSGLPSDRFSAERTGGSVSTLTIQRTQQEDSAVYLCASSLNTEAFFGQGTRLTVV.

V gene TRBV5-1 combines with J gene TRBJ1-5, with 7 bases that match TRBD1. CDR1 is SGHRS, CDR2 YFSETQ, per germline. V was pared by 0 bases and J by 6 bases, with 6 bases of the junction left unmatched. This CDR3 has 15 residues. The CDR3 here is CASSLGGAGGQPQHF. The CDR3 DNA reads as TGCGCCAGCAGCTTGGGTGGGGCAGGGGGTCAGCCCCAGCATTTT.

The chain recombines TRBV11-3 with TRBJ2-1, with D perhaps TRBD2 (5 bases). Per germline, CDR1 SGHNT and CDR2 YENEEA. V lost 8 bases and J 8 bases, leaving 10 bases between the germline ends. The CDR3 runs 11 residues. The DNA of the CDR3 is TGTGCCAGCGGCACGGGGTATGAGCAGTTCTTC. It is translated as CASGTGYEQFF.

The genes are TRBV4-3 and TRBJ2-2, with D unresolved. Per the germline V gene, CDR1 is LGHNA and CDR2 is YSLEER. V lost 0 bases, J lost 2 bases, and 13 bases lay in between. The CDR3 spans 17 residues. CDR3 in DNA: TGCGCCAGCAGCCAAGAAACTATGGCGGCCAACACCGGGGAGCTGTTTTTT. Protein product: CASSQETMAANTGELFF.

This clone was observed a handful of times. This chain connects TRBV2 to TRBJ1-1; TRBD1 is a possible D gene (5 bases). This CDR3 has 14 residues. Germline V gene data show CDR1 as SNHLY and CDR2 as FYNNEI. The ends were cut back, 5 bases at V and 4 bases at J, with 14 bases in the middle. The CDR3 nucleotides read TGTGCCAGCAGTACCTTGGACATCGGCACTGAAGCTTTCTTT. Amino acids: CASSTLDIGTEAFF.

The rearrangement links TRBV6-6 to TRBJ2-3; perhaps TRBD1 as D (6 bases). CDR3 size: 15 residues. Germline V gives CDR1 MNHNY, CDR2 SVGAGI (reference sequence). The V end was cut by 2 bases, the J end by 3 bases, with 12 bases between. CDR3 amino acids: CASSYEGVLTDTQYF. The CDR3 coding sequence is TGTGCCAGCAGTTACGAGGGGGTATTGACAGATACGCAGTATTTT.

The chain is built from TRBV5-1 and TRBJ2-5; TRBD2 matches at 8 bases. The junction had 12 bases not matched to a gene; V was cut back by 6 bases and J by 5 bases. The CDR3 spans 15 residues. Germline V gives CDR1 SGHRS, CDR2 YFSETQ. The CDR3 sequence is CASTRGLVGGETQYF. CDR3 coding DNA: TGCGCCAGCACCCGGGGACTAGTGGGTGGTGAGACCCAGTACTTC.

The chain uses TRBV6-5 and TRBJ1-1; a weak D match, TRBD1 (6 bases). V lost 7 bases and J 3 bases, leaving 12 bases between the germline ends. CDR1 and CDR2 (germline): MNHEY, SVGAGI. The CDR3 is 13 residues long. The CDR3 loop reads CASNKDSHTEAFF. The DNA for the CDR3 is TGTGCCAGCAATAAGGACAGCCACACTGAAGCTTTCTTT.

This sequence joins TRBV7-2 and TRBJ2-6; the D is unclear. V lost 1 base and J lost 4, with 8 bases in between. Germline assignment: CDR1 SGHTA and CDR2 FQGNSA. The CDR3 runs to 15 residues. The DNA for the CDR3 is TGTGCCAGCAGCTTAGGCCAAGCGGGGGCCAACGTCCTGACTTTC. Residues: CASSLGQAGANVLTF.

This clone turned up a few times. A read error may produce the germline difference seen at one junction end. J is TRBJ2-3 and V is TRBV7-9; TRBD1 might be the D (5 bases). The germline gives CDR1 SEHNR, CDR2 FQNEAQ (reference sequence). The CDR3 is 12 amino acids. CDR3 DNA: TGTTCCAGCAGCCCGACAGCAGATACGCAGTATTTT. Protein sequence: CSSSPTADTQYF.

The rearrangement uses TRBV6-1 and TRBJ2-5; 8 bases align to TRBD2. CDR3 length: 15 residues. The V and J ends lost 0 bases and 2 bases, in that order; junction bases with no gene match: 2. The germline V gene has CDR1 MNHNS and CDR2 SASEGT. CDR3 DNA sequence: TGTGCCAGCAGTGAAGCTGTAGCGGGACAAGAGACCCAGTACTTC. This encodes CASSEAVAGQETQYF.

The sample holds a few counts of this clone. The chain couples TRBV5-5 to TRBJ1-2; 8 positions match TRBD1. The germline gives CDR1 SGHKS, CDR2 YYEKEE (reference sequence). Unmatched junction bases numbered 18, after V lost 0 bases and J lost 8 bases. The CDR3 spans 18 residues. CDR3 coding DNA: TGTGCCAGCAGCTTGGGGGGGGTTACAGGGGGACCTCTGCGGGGCTACACCTTC. Amino acid sequence: CASSLGGVTGGPLRGYTF.

This chain links TRBV7-2 with TRBJ2-5; perhaps TRBD1 as D (8 bases). The J call is doubtful: the DNA matches TRBJ2-7 better. The CDR3 is 15 amino acids. The germline V gene encodes CDR1 SGHTA and CDR2 FQGNSA. The CDR3 bases are TGTGCCAGCAGCTTATACAGGGGGGGAGGCTACGAGCAGTACTTC. This translates into CASSLYRGGGYEQYF.

The chain is built from TRBV27 and TRBJ1-6; 7 nucleotides line up with TRBD1. Germline V gene lookup returns CDR1 MNHEY and CDR2 SMNVEV (reference sequence). The V and J ends lost 6 bases and 6 bases, in that order; junction bases with no gene match: 2. The CDR3 totals 13 residues. DNA of the CDR3: TGTGCCAGCAGCAGGGGGAGTAATTCACCCCTCCACTTT. Its translation: CASSRGSNSPLHF.

The chain carries TRBV6-5 and TRBJ1-1; 9 bases align to TRBD1. The CDR3 consists of 14 residues. The germline gives CDR1 MNHEY, CDR2 SVGAGI. V shed 6 bases and J 6 bases; nucleotides not matched to a gene: 8. This CDR3 reads CASSLGQGAAEAFF. CDR3 coding DNA: TGTGCCAGCAGCTTGGGACAGGGCGCCGCTGAAGCTTTCTTT.

About this clone: One junction end disagrees with the germline gene, perhaps due to a read error. V gene TRBV2 combines with J gene TRBJ1-1; D not certain. The CDR3 has 14 residues. Germline V lookup: CDR1 SNHLY, CDR2 FYNNEI. The CDR3 nucleotides read TGTGCCAGCATTGCCGCACTTACTAACATTGAAGCTTTCTTT. Amino acids: CASIAALTNIEAFF.

The V call is TRBV29-1, the J call TRBJ2-3; perhaps TRBD2 as D (6 bases). Trimming removed 4 bases from V and 0 bases from J, with 8 bases in between. This CDR3 contains 13 residues. Germline assignment: CDR1 SQVTM and CDR2 ANQGSEA. CDR3 in DNA: TGCAGCGTTGGCGGGGCAAGCACAGATACGCAGTATTTT. Its protein product is CSVGGASTDTQYF.

The CDR3 nucleotides are TGTGCCACTTCGACAGCTTCGTCTGGAAACACCATATATTTT. It codes for CATSTASSGNTIYF. This chain uses TRBV10-3 with TRBJ1-3; possibly TRBD1 for D (5 bases). CDR1 ENHRY and CDR2 SYGVKD come from the germline V gene. The V end lost 10 bases, the J end lost 1 base, and 14 bases lay between the germline ends. The CDR3 loop spans 14 amino acids.

The chain couples TRBV7-8 to TRBJ1-5; 9 bases are shared with TRBD1. The CDR3 covers 16 residues. J gave up 3 bases and V 6 bases, and 9 bases lay outside the gene matches. The germline V gene encodes CDR1 SGHVS and CDR2 FQNEAQ. The CDR3: CASSLEGTGLNQPQHF. CDR3 DNA sequence: TGTGCCAGCAGTCTAGAAGGGACAGGGCTCAATCAGCCCCAGCATTTT. Variable domain in full (rest from reference TRBV7-8 and TRBJ1-5): GAGVSQSPRYKVAKRGQDVALRCDPISGHVSLFWYQQALGQGPEFLTYFQNEAQLDKSGLPSDRFFAERPEGSVSTLKIQRTQQEDSAVYLCASSLEGTGLNQPQHFGDGTRLSIL.